One and the same sample provided the 32 T cell receptor beta chains below, sequenced in a study of T cell clonality in common variable immunodeficiency. These TCRs' antigens remain unknown. Study findings and constraints: Fewer deletions and N-nucleotide insertions were reportedly seen in common variable immunodeficiency TCR beta sequences.

This table comes from immunoSEQ multiplex PCR, and its TCRdb copy is limited to in-frame clones, with some not included. This sample shows about 28,000 clones and no singletons; 3% to 3.5% rests with the ten largest. Sequenced input: peripheral blood mononuclear cells. The source of these receptors is a human donor with common variable immunodeficiency.

To note about this clone: The sequence runs out 3 residues before the end of the CDR3; the remainder is reconstructed from the germline J gene. The chain carries TRBV2 and TRBJ2-7; D not resolved. Deletions cut 4 bases from V and 4 bases from J, with 5 bases between. Germline lookup yields CDR1 SNHLY and CDR2 FYNNEI. There are 11 residues in the CDR3. The part of the CDR3 DNA that was read is TGTGCCAGCAGTGGTCAGTACGAG. Its translation is CASSGQYE. The entire CDR3 protein is CASSGQYEQYF.

This clone was picked up many times. The read terminates 3 residues ahead of where the CDR3 ends, so the germline J gene completes it. This chain uses TRBV30 with TRBJ1-2; D call uncertain. This CDR3 has 13 amino acids. CDR1 and CDR2 from the germline V gene are GTSNPN and SVGIG (reference sequence). V lost 8 bases, J lost 5 bases, and 18 bases lay in between. The CDR3 loop is CAMRSRGFYGYTF. The part of the CDR3 DNA that was read is TGTGCCATGAGAAGCCGGGGATTTTATGGC.

About this clone: From the germline J gene comes the end of the CDR3, since the read stops 3 residues before it. This chain uses TRBV6-4 with TRBJ1-6, with D maybe TRBD1 (6 bases). The CDR3 has 14 residues. Germline V gene lookup returns CDR1 MRHNA and CDR2 SNTAGT. Trimming stripped 4 bases from V and 9 bases from J, with 13 bases between. The covered CDR3 bases are TGTGCCAGCAGTGTACAACAGGGTGTTTCACCC. Translated, it gives CASSVQQGVSP. The full CDR3 sequence reads CASSVQQGVSPLHF.

This clone was detected a few times. The DNA ends 3 residues before the CDR3 does, and the rest of the CDR3 is filled in from the germline J gene. The V gene is TRBV7-9, the J gene TRBJ2-7; D might be TRBD2 (6 bases). V was cut by 3 bases and J by 3 bases, with 9 bases left in between. Germline values: CDR1 SEHNR, CDR2 FQNEAQ (reference sequence). The CDR3 length is 13 residues. The CDR3 bases that were read are TGTGCCAGCAGCTTCAGGGAGGTCTACGAG. As protein: CASSFREVYE. The whole CDR3 region reads CASSFREVYEQYF.

This clone is termed medium-sized. The DNA ends 3 residues before the CDR3 does, and the rest of the CDR3 is filled in from the germline J gene. The rearrangement uses TRBV9 and TRBJ1-1; 7 bases match TRBD1. J lost 6 bases, V lost 4 bases, and 6 bases had no gene match. Germline V gene data show CDR1 as SGDLS and CDR2 as YYNGEE. The CDR3 runs 13 residues. CDR3 DNA, as far as it was read: TGTGCCAGCAGCCTACAGGACAGGTCTGAA. Amino acids: CASSLQDRSE. The whole CDR3 sequence is CASSLQDRSEAFF.

In its sample, this clone was seen a few times. Coverage ceases 3 residues before the CDR3 finishes, and the germline J gene fills in the end. The chain combines TRBV5-6 with TRBJ2-7; D is unresolved. V was clipped by 5 bases and J by 3 bases, with 9 bases between them. CDR1 and CDR2 from the germline V gene are SGHDT and YYEEEE. The CDR3 has 12 amino acids. CDR3 sequence: CASSTQSYEQYF. Incomplete CDR3 DNA: TGTGCCAGCAGTACACAGAGCTACGAG.

On this clone itself: The CDR3 end is not reached by the read, which stops 3 residues before it; the germline J gene fills it in. The V call is TRBV7-2, the J call TRBJ2-3; 7 bases agree with TRBD2. Germline V gene data show CDR1 as SGHTA and CDR2 as FQGNSA. This CDR3 has 15 residues. V trimming: 4 bases; J trimming: 4 bases; junction bases outside the gene matches: 8. This chain's CDR3 is CASSSAGVGSDTQYF. CDR3 DNA, as far as it was read: TGTGCCAGCAGCTCCGCGGGGGTGGGGTCAGATACG.

The table lists this clone with many counts. The read ends 3 residues before the CDR3 terminus; that terminus is restored from the germline J gene. The chain couples TRBV29-1 to TRBJ1-2; TRBD1 aligns across 9 bases. The CDR3 totals 15 residues. The junction had 6 bases not matched to a gene; V was cut back by 0 bases and J by 4 bases. CDR1 and CDR2 from the germline V gene are SQVTM and ANQGSEA. Partial CDR3 DNA: TGCAGCGTTGAAGATGGGGAGACAGGGGGCTATGGC. The encoded protein is CSVEDGETGGYG. The entire CDR3 sequence reads CSVEDGETGGYGYTF.

This clone was observed at least ten times. The CDR3 end falls 3 residues outside the read, so it is completed with the germline J gene. The chain combines TRBV19 with TRBJ2-7, with 12 bases aligning to TRBD2. The CDR3 extends over 16 amino acids. After removal of 5 bases from V and 3 bases from J, the junction contained 8 bases not matched to a gene. Germline V CDR1 and CDR2: LNHDA, SQIVND (reference sequence). CDR3: CASSRYLAGGLYEQYF. CDR3 bases read: TGTGCCAGTAGTCGCTACCTAGCGGGGGGGCTCTACGAG.

This clone was seen only a few times. The read falls 3 residues short of the CDR3 end, and the missing part is taken from the germline J gene. The chain uses TRBV19 and TRBJ2-2; the D is unclear. The CDR3 consists of 12 residues. Germline assignment: CDR1 LNHDA and CDR2 SQIVND (reference sequence). Trimming stripped 8 bases from V and 1 base from J, with 5 bases between. The CDR3 DNA, read in part, is TGTGCCAGTCAGGAGAACACCGGGGAG. Protein: CASQENTGE. The full CDR3 protein reads CASQENTGELFF.

This clone was detected a few times. The sequenced fragment ends 3 residues before the CDR3 boundary, so the rest is inferred from the germline J gene. The V and J genes are TRBV18 and TRBJ2-1, with D hard to call. CDR3 length equals 13 residues. Deletions cut 8 bases from V and 5 bases from J, with 13 bases between. CDR1 is KGHSH, CDR2 LQKENI, per germline. The CDR3 sequence is CASSRTRDNEQFF. The DNA read from the CDR3 is TGTGCCAGCAGCCGTACCCGGGACAATGAG.

This clone has ten or more counts. The read finishes 3 residues shy of the CDR3 end, and the germline J gene is used to complete it. The gene calls are TRBV7-3 and TRBJ2-4; D may be TRBD2 (6 bases). The V gene's germline CDR1 is SGHTA and CDR2 FQGTGA. The CDR3 is made up of 17 amino acids. V dropped 1 base and J dropped 2 bases, with 15 bases sitting between them. Partial CDR3 DNA: TGTGCCAGCAGCTTAATATGGGGGGAAGGGACCAAAAACATT. It specifies CASSLIWGEGTKNI. From start to end, the CDR3 is CASSLIWGEGTKNIQYF.

This clone occurred many times. Read data end 3 residues before the CDR3 end; the end is taken from the germline J gene. The rearrangement uses TRBV19 and TRBJ1-3, with no clear D. The CDR3 length is 13 residues. Trimming removed 4 bases from V and 2 bases from J, with 6 bases in between. Germline lookup yields CDR1 LNHDA and CDR2 SQIVND (reference sequence). CDR3 bases read: TGTGCCAGTAGTACTGAGGCTGGAAACACC. Translating gives CASSTEAGNT. The complete CDR3 sequence is CASSTEAGNTIYF.

This clone was seen repeatedly, ten times or more. With the read ending 3 residues before the CDR3 end, the germline J gene is used to fill in that end. The chain combines TRBV7-8 with TRBJ2-7; TRBD2 matches 9 bases. Germline assignment: CDR1 SGHVS and CDR2 FQNEAQ. There are 15 residues in the CDR3. V dropped 5 bases and J dropped 5; count of bases not matched to a gene: 10. CDR3 DNA, as far as it was read: TGTGCCAGCAGCCCCCGAGTAGCGGGGGATCACGAG. Translation: CASSPRVAGDHE. The complete CDR3 reads CASSPRVAGDHEQYF.

This clone was counted between two and nine times. The sequenced fragment ends 3 residues before the CDR3 boundary, so the rest is inferred from the germline J gene. The chain joins TRBV5-1 to TRBJ2-3, with 9 bases identical to TRBD2. This CDR3 comprises 16 residues. The V gene's germline CDR1 is SGHRS and CDR2 YFSETQ. J gave up 2 bases and V 4 bases, and 8 bases lay outside the gene matches. CDR3 loop: CASSLGASGATDTQYF. The covered CDR3 bases are TGCGCCAGCAGCCTGGGCGCTAGCGGGGCCACAGATACG.

This clone occurred a few times. The read stops 3 residues short of the end of the CDR3; the missing end is completed from the germline J gene. V gene TRBV2 combines with J gene TRBJ2-7, with TRBD2 identical over 7 bases. J gave up 3 bases and V 5 bases, and 10 bases lay outside the gene matches. The CDR3 has 15 residues. Looked up from germline, CDR1 is SNHLY and CDR2 is FYNNEI. CDR3 DNA (partial): TGTGCCAGCAGTCTAATCGGACTAGGTAACTACGAG. It is translated as CASSLIGLGNYE. The entire CDR3 is CASSLIGLGNYEQYF.

This clone came up many times. The sequence runs out 3 residues before the end of the CDR3; the remainder is reconstructed from the germline J gene. V gene TRBV28 combines with J gene TRBJ1-4, with a possible D match to TRBD1 (5 bases). Deletions cut 7 bases from V and 8 bases from J, with 14 bases between. This CDR3 has 13 amino acids. Germline CDR1 and CDR2: MDHEN and SYDVKM. This chain's CDR3 is CASTRGVGEKLFF. The CDR3 DNA, read in part, is TGTGCCAGCACGAGGGGCGTTGGAGAAAAA.

This clone was detected a few times. The CDR3 extends 3 residues past the end of the read, so its final part is completed from the germline J gene. This sequence joins TRBV2 and TRBJ2-2; a weak D match, TRBD2 (5 bases). CDR1 and CDR2 (germline): SNHLY, FYNNEI. This CDR3 spans 15 amino acids. V lost 5 bases and J lost 2, with 12 bases in between. CDR3 bases read: TGTGCCAGCAGTAATCCCAGGACTAACACCGGGGAG. Amino acids: CASSNPRTNTGE. The CDR3 in its entirety is CASSNPRTNTGELFF.

Only a few counts were recorded for this clone. The read ends 3 residues early relative to the CDR3; the germline J gene fills the gap. V gene TRBV6-1 combines with J gene TRBJ2-3; the D gene is possibly TRBD2 (6 bases). With 4 bases removed from V and 2 bases from J, the gap between germline ends came to 16 bases. The CDR3 length is 16 residues. The germline CDR1 and CDR2 sequences are MNHNS and SASEGT. The sequenced CDR3 bases are TGTGCCAGCAGTGCTCCGGGCGGGGTGATCACAGATACG. The encoded protein is CASSAPGGVITDT. The complete CDR3 protein is CASSAPGGVITDTQYF.

This clone was detected ten times or more. The read ends 3 residues shy of where the CDR3 ends; the end is completed using the germline J gene. The rearrangement links TRBV18 to TRBJ2-3; tentatively, D is TRBD1 (6 bases). V lost 5 bases, J lost 3 bases, and 9 bases lay in between. The CDR3 covers 13 residues. CDR1 and CDR2 from the germline V gene are KGHSH and LQKENI. The CDR3 loop reads CASSTQGTDTQYF. The CDR3 DNA, read in part, is TGTGCCAGCTCAACGCAGGGGACAGATACG.

The table lists this clone with many counts. The CDR3 extends 3 residues past the end of the read, so its final part is completed from the germline J gene. The chain links TRBV7-3 to TRBJ1-2; D might be TRBD1 (5 bases). The CDR3 has 12 residues. Per germline, CDR1 SGHTA and CDR2 FQGTGA. V was pared by 5 bases and J by 5 bases, with 9 bases between. The DNA read from the CDR3 is TGTGCCAGCAGCGGAGGGGCTTATGGC. This gives the protein CASSGGAYG. The complete CDR3 protein is CASSGGAYGYTF.

This clone was detected a few times. The read halts 3 residues ahead of the CDR3 end, with the missing end drawn from the germline J gene. The chain recombines TRBV7-2 with TRBJ1-1; TRBD1 matches at 9 bases. CDR1 is SGHTA, CDR2 FQGNSA, per germline. The CDR3 sequence is 15 residues long. The J segment lost 4 bases and the V segment lost 1 base, leaving 4 bases of the junction unmatched. The DNA read from the CDR3 is TGTGCCAGCAGCTTAGTCGGGACAGGGCCCACTGAA. Its protein product is CASSLVGTGPTE. The entire CDR3 is CASSLVGTGPTEAFF.

This clone was counted many times. The CDR3 goes on 3 residues after the read ends, and that part is filled in from the germline J gene. This chain links TRBV5-1 with TRBJ2-5; 16 positions agree with TRBD2. CDR1 is SGHRS and CDR2 is YFSETQ in the germline V gene. The trim removed 3 bases at V and 2 bases at J, leaving 1 base unmatched. The CDR3 has 16 residues. CDR3 DNA (partial): TGCGCCAGCAGCTGGGGACTAGCGGGGGGGCAAGAGACC. Translation gives CASSWGLAGGQET. The full-length CDR3 reads as CASSWGLAGGQETQYF.

The sample holds a few counts of this clone. The read ends 3 residues early relative to the CDR3; the germline J gene fills the gap. The chain couples TRBV30 to TRBJ2-7, with a tentative D call TRBD1 (6 bases). V was pared by 7 bases and J by 5 bases, with 18 bases between. The CDR3 length is 13 residues. The germline V gene encodes CDR1 GTSNPN and CDR2 SVGIG (reference sequence). CDR3 region: CAFGSGVADEQYF. The sequenced CDR3 bases are TGTGCCTTCGGGTCAGGGGTAGCAGACGAG.

This clone has just a few counts. The CDR3 extends 3 residues past the end of the read, so its final part is completed from the germline J gene. The rearrangement uses TRBV18 and TRBJ1-5; no clear D gene. V was clipped by 4 bases and J by 2 bases, with 15 bases between them. This CDR3 region has 16 residues. Germline V gene sequence: CDR1 KGHSH, CDR2 LQKENI. The CDR3 is CASSLREGLGNQPQHF. The sequenced CDR3 bases are TGTGCCAGCTCACTGAGAGAGGGTCTTGGCAATCAGCCC.

Ten or more counts support this clone. The read is 3 residues too short to cover the CDR3 end, so that end is filled in from the germline J gene. The chain couples TRBV5-4 to TRBJ2-3; 8 bases are a match to TRBD1. Germline loops: CDR1 SGHNT, CDR2 YYREEE (reference sequence). The trim removed 5 bases at V and 1 base at J, leaving 3 bases unmatched. This CDR3 spans 14 amino acids. Here the CDR3 reads CASSPTGGTDTQYF. CDR3 bases read: TGTGCCAGCAGTCCGACAGGGGGCACAGATACG.

Worth noting for this clone: The missing CDR3 end, 3 residues past where the read stops, is filled in from the germline J gene. V usage is TRBV7-6 and J usage is TRBJ2-5, with unresolved D. V was shortened by 1 base and J by 5 bases, with 5 bases between the two germline ends. The CDR3 has 12 residues. Germline CDR1 reads SGHVS; CDR2 reads FNYEAQ. The CDR3 loop reads CASSLVGETQYF. The sequenced part of the CDR3 DNA is TGTGCCAGCAGCTTAGTAGGGGAGACC.

Of note for this clone: The read ends 3 residues before the CDR3 terminus; that terminus is restored from the germline J gene. This sequence joins TRBV18 and TRBJ1-2, with 8 nucleotides matching TRBD1. With V trimmed by 3 bases and J by 3 bases, 6 bases remained unmatched. The length of the CDR3 is 15 residues. CDR1 and CDR2 from the germline V gene are KGHSH and LQKENI. CDR3 bases read: TGTGCCAGCTCACCGCTGACAGGGGCCTACTATGGC. Translation gives CASSPLTGAYYG. The whole CDR3 reads CASSPLTGAYYGYTF.

Note on this clone: Coverage ceases 3 residues before the CDR3 finishes, and the germline J gene fills in the end. The gene calls are TRBV7-2 and TRBJ2-1, with TRBD2 matching 7 bases. The CDR3 loop spans 14 amino acids. Germline V gene data show CDR1 as SGHTA and CDR2 as FQGNSA. J lost 7 bases, V lost 2 bases, and 5 bases had no gene match. The sequenced CDR3 bases are TGTGCCAGCAGCTTAAGACTAGCAGGTAATGAG. Translation: CASSLRLAGNE. The full CDR3 sequence reads CASSLRLAGNEQFF.

Turning to this clone: Read coverage stops 3 residues before the CDR3 terminus; the germline J gene supplies the remainder. The chain has TRBV5-1 and TRBJ2-3; 10 nucleotides align to TRBD2. CDR3 length: 15 amino acids. Germline loops: CDR1 SGHRS, CDR2 YFSETQ. V was clipped by 6 bases and J by 8 bases; unmatched bases: 12. The CDR3 sequence is CASKVSSGGSGTQYF. Partial CDR3 DNA: TGCGCCAGCAAGGTTTCTAGCGGGGGATCAGGTACG.

This clone was detected a few times. The CDR3 goes on 3 residues after the read ends, and that part is filled in from the germline J gene. The V and J genes are TRBV18 and TRBJ1-6; perhaps TRBD1 as D (6 bases). Trimming pared 3 bases from V and 5 bases from J, leaving 8 bases between. Germline V gene sequence: CDR1 KGHSH, CDR2 LQKENI. The CDR3 sequence is 14 residues long. CDR3 DNA (partial): TGTGCCAGCTCACCGGGGGCCAATAATTCACCC. It is translated as CASSPGANNSP. The entire CDR3 reads CASSPGANNSPLHF.

As to this clone: Read sequence stops 3 residues before the CDR3 end, and the germline J gene provides the missing end. The chain joins TRBV2 to TRBJ1-4; TRBD1 agrees at 7 bases. The germline V gene has CDR1 SNHLY and CDR2 FYNNEI. The junction had 8 bases not matched to a gene; V was cut back by 6 bases and J by 4 bases. The CDR3 is 15 amino acids. CDR3 bases read: TGTGCCAGCAGAACGCCGGGACAGCGTAATGAAAAA. Translating gives CASRTPGQRNEK. From start to end, the CDR3 is CASRTPGQRNEKLFF.